Following are 16 T cell receptor beta chains from one sample sequenced in a study of beta chain features in type 1 diabetes. Study findings and constraints: All four CD4+ subsets of Type 1 diabetes patients contained TCRB CDR3s that were moderately but significantly shorter.

The antigens for these receptors are not known. Every isolated RNA sample was fully reverse transcribed, so sequencing captured expressed TCRB transcripts. Assay: immunoSEQ multiplex PCR; the TCRdb copy retains only in-frame clones and omits some. The sample shows some 700,000 clones, 13% of them seen only once. The sequenced sample consisted of naive CD4+ T cells from blood. All receptors come from a young man with type 1 diabetes.

This clone was detected only a few times. The rearrangement links TRBV10-2 to TRBJ1-5; D is perhaps TRBD1 (5 bases). Germline CDR1 WSHSY, CDR2 SAAADI. The V end lost 10 bases, the J end lost 9 bases, and 16 bases lay between the germline ends. CDR3 size: 12 residues. The CDR3 reads CATQNEGWPQHF. For the CDR3, the DNA is TGCGCCACCCAAAACGAGGGGTGGCCCCAGCATTTT.

This clone was detected only a few times. The genes are TRBV29-1 and TRBJ2-7; 8 bases are shared with TRBD1. V lost 4 bases and J lost 3; bases outside the gene matches: 11. The CDR3 has 15 amino acids. Looked up from germline, CDR1 is SQVTM and CDR2 is ANQGSEA. The CDR3 loop reads CSVAQGALINYEQYF. The CDR3, as DNA: TGCAGCGTTGCGCAGGGGGCCCTTATTAACTACGAGCAGTACTTC.

The rearrangement joins TRBV7-9 to TRBJ2-7, with a weak D call TRBD1 (6 bases). Germline CDR1 is SEHNR and CDR2 is FQNEAQ (reference sequence). V lost 1 base, J lost 6 bases, and 13 bases lay in between. This CDR3 region has 14 residues. The CDR3 bases are TGTGCCAGCAGCTTAGAGGGCAGGGGAGCCGAGCAGTACTTC. Residues: CASSLEGRGAEQYF.

The rearrangement links TRBV20-1 to TRBJ2-7; D is unclear. The V end was cut by 6 bases, the J end by 4 bases, with 10 bases between. Looked up from germline, CDR1 is DFQATT and CDR2 is SNEGSKA (reference sequence). The CDR3 length is 11 residues. The CDR3, as DNA: TGCAGTGCAACCACCTATTACGAGCAGTACTTC. Translation gives CSATTYYEQYF.

This chain uses TRBV5-1 with TRBJ1-2; D is uncertain. The V end lost 2 bases, the J end lost 6 bases, and 17 bases lay between the germline ends. The germline V gene has CDR1 SGHRS and CDR2 YFSETQ. CDR3 length: 15 amino acids. CDR3 loop: CASSFARATADGYTF. CDR3 nucleotide sequence: TGCGCCAGCAGCTTTGCAAGGGCCACGGCGGATGGCTACACCTTC.

This clone appeared a few times. This rearrangement joins TRBV7-9 to TRBJ1-3; no clear D. The CDR3 spans 15 residues. The germline V gene encodes CDR1 SEHNR and CDR2 FQNEAQ (reference sequence). V was clipped by 1 base and J by 7 bases, with 14 bases between them. CDR3 sequence reads: CASSLVVGKANTIYF. The DNA of the CDR3 is TGTGCCAGCAGCTTAGTTGTTGGGAAGGCGAACACCATATATTTT.

The chain is built from TRBV18 and TRBJ1-1; TRBD1 matches at 9 bases. Per germline, CDR1 KGHSH and CDR2 LQKENI. V lost 4 bases to trimming and J lost 7 bases; unmatched junction nucleotides: 10. This CDR3 region has 15 residues. CDR3 loop: CASSQGQGMIVEAFF. CDR3 nucleotides: TGTGCCAGCTCACAGGGACAGGGTATGATCGTTGAAGCTTTCTTT.

In its sample, this clone was seen once. This chain joins TRBV15 and TRBJ1-6; TRBD1 matches 9 bases. Unmatched junction bases numbered 6, after V lost 5 bases and J lost 10 bases. The CDR3 spans 14 residues. Germline lookup yields CDR1 LNHNV and CDR2 YYDKDF (reference sequence). The CDR3, as DNA: TGTGCCACCAGCTGGGGACAGGGTTTGTCACCCCTCCACTTT. It yields the protein CATSWGQGLSPLHF.

This clone came up a few times. The CDR3 nucleotides are TGTGCCTGTTCCCGGACCAGCAGCTCCTACGAGCAGTACTTC. As protein: CACSRTSSSYEQYF. V is TRBV30 and J is TRBJ2-7, with unresolved D. Trimming shortened V by 6 bases and J by 0 bases, and 15 bases separated the two germline ends. Germline CDR1 and CDR2: GTSNPN and SVGIG (reference sequence). The CDR3 sequence is 14 residues long.

This clone was seen more than once but under ten times. The CDR3: CASSQGPGQPYGYTF. CDR3 sequence (DNA): TGCGCCAGCAGCCAAGGGCCCGGACAGCCCTATGGCTACACCTTC. The chain is built from TRBV4-1 and TRBJ1-2; possible D gene TRBD1, 6 bases. Germline lookup yields CDR1 MGHRA and CDR2 YSYEKL. V lost 1 base to trimming and J lost 4 bases, with 13 bases between them. The CDR3 has 15 residues.

The chain uses TRBV7-9 and TRBJ1-1; D may be TRBD1 (6 bases). CDR1 and CDR2 (germline): SEHNR, FQNEAQ (reference sequence). V shed 6 bases and J shed 1 base, with 15 bases lying between them. The CDR3 contains 15 residues. The CDR3 reads CASSQGQNQNTEAFF. The CDR3 coding sequence is TGTGCCAGCAGTCAAGGACAGAACCAGAACACTGAAGCTTTCTTT. The whole variable domain, filled in from reference TRBV7-9 and TRBJ1-1, reads DTGVSQNPRHKITKRGQNVTFRCDPISEHNRLYWYRQTLGQGPEFLTYFQNEAQLEKSRLLSDRFSAERPKGSFSTLEIQRTEQGDSAMYLCASSQGQNQNTEAFFGQGTRLTVV.

On this clone itself: The junction shows a germline mismatch at one end, possibly a read error. The genes are TRBV7-7 and TRBJ2-5; no clear D gene. Per the germline V gene, CDR1 is SSHAT and CDR2 is FNYEAQ (reference sequence). The CDR3 is made up of 13 amino acids. The DNA for the CDR3 is TGTGCTAGCAGCTTAGGCCGTCGAGAGACCCAGTACTTC. Protein sequence: CASSLGRRETQYF. Full variable domain (outside the CDR3, taken from reference TRBV7-7 and TRBJ2-5): GAGVSQSPRYKVTKRGQDVTLRCDPISSHATLYWYQQALGQGPEFLTYFNYEAQPDKSGLPSDRFSAERPEGSISTLTIQRTEQRDSAMYRCASSLGRRETQYFGPGTRLLVL.

V usage is TRBV7-9 and J usage is TRBJ1-5; TRBD1 agrees at 7 bases. Germline V lookup: CDR1 SEHNR, CDR2 FQNEAQ (reference sequence). The V gene end was trimmed by 2 bases and the J gene end by 0 bases; junction bases not matched to a gene: 7. CDR3 size: 17 residues. CDR3 nucleotide sequence: TGTGCCAGCAGCTTATACCTGGGACAGAATAGCAATCAGCCCCAGCATTTT. It codes for CASSLYLGQNSNQPQHF.

This clone has just a few counts. In DNA form, the CDR3 reads TGTGCCAGCAGCCTGGATCCCGGGACTTCCGACAATGAGCAGTTCTTC. Its protein product is CASSLDPGTSDNEQFF. The chain couples TRBV5-4 to TRBJ2-1; TRBD2 is a possible D gene (6 bases). The CDR3 totals 16 residues. Trimming took 4 bases from V and 5 from J, leaving 19 bases between them. Germline-derived CDR1 and CDR2 are SGHNT and YYREEE (reference sequence). The whole variable domain, remainder taken from reference TRBV5-4 and TRBJ2-1, is ETGVTQSPTHLIKTRGQQVTLRCSSQSGHNTVSWYQQALGQGPQFIFQYYREEENGRGNFPPRFSGLQFPNYSSELNVNALELDDSALYLCASSLDPGTSDNEQFFGPGTRLTVL.

Only a few counts were recorded for this clone. The CDR3 nucleotides read TGTGCCTGGAGGGAGGTTGGCAGGATAGACTACGAGCAGTACTTC. This sequence encodes CAWREVGRIDYEQYF. The J gene is TRBJ2-7, the V gene TRBV30, with D possibly matching TRBD2 (5 bases). V lost 3 bases to trimming and J lost 3 bases, with 18 bases between them. Germline CDR1 and CDR2: GTSNPN and SVGIG (reference sequence). The CDR3 is 15 amino acids.

The chain carries TRBV11-2 and TRBJ1-1; D call uncertain. CDR3 length equals 16 residues. Trimming pared 1 base from V and 0 bases from J, leaving 12 bases between. Germline CDR1 is SGHAT and CDR2 is FQNNGV. The CDR3 loop is CASSLGHSSMNTEAFF. DNA for the CDR3: TGTGCCAGCAGCTTAGGCCACAGCTCCATGAACACTGAAGCTTTCTTT.